This TCR beta chain was identified during a study of graft-versus-host responses after intestinal transplantation. For the study at large: Transplants were multivisceral, liver-intestinal, or isolated intestinal. Whole-study results and caveats: Among recipient marrow samples, GvH clones were found; some appeared first in ileum or blood.

Measured with immunoSEQ multiplex PCR; TCRdb has only the in-frame clones, and not every one. The table includes over 100,000 clones, approximately 90% detected once. This clone appeared once. The antigen is unknown. The CDR3 loop spans 18 amino acids. Unmatched junction bases numbered 10, after V lost 5 bases and J lost 4 bases. Germline lookup yields CDR1 SGHVS and CDR2 FNYEAQ. This sample comprised unstimulated CD4+ T cells sorted from spleen or lymph node cells, obtained before transplant. The rearrangement links TRBV7-6 to TRBJ2-3; 15 positions match TRBD2. The TCR comes from a human donor who was the organ donor for an intestinal transplant. The DNA of the CDR3 is TGTGCCAGCAGCCCAGGACTAGCGGGAGGGCCTGCCCCAGATACGCAGTATTTT. This codes for CASSPGLAGGPAPDTQYF.